The 13 T cell receptor beta chains reported below all come from one sample, sequenced in a study of blood T cell repertoires in COVID-19. Profiled with immunoSEQ multiplex PCR; TCRdb holds only in-frame clones, not every one. The table lists 250,000 to 350,000 clones, roughly 90% of them singletons, with 2.2% in the top ten. The material sequenced was peripheral blood. The source is a woman aged 25-40 years with COVID-19, enrolled during active disease.

The V and J genes are TRBV6-1 and TRBJ2-4; D call uncertain. CDR3 length: 14 amino acids. Germline CDR1 MNHNS, CDR2 SASEGT. Trimming pared 3 bases from V and 0 bases from J, leaving 6 bases between. CDR3 amino acids: CASSDGLAKNIQYF. As DNA, the CDR3 is TGTGCCAGCAGTGATGGGCTAGCCAAAAACATTCAGTACTTC.

V and J are TRBV2 and TRBJ2-4; D is perhaps TRBD2 (6 bases). The V end lost 2 bases, the J end lost 10 bases, and 15 bases lay between the germline ends. The CDR3 length is 14 residues. Germline CDR1 SNHLY, CDR2 FYNNEI. CDR3 nucleotide sequence: TGTGCCAGCAGTGAAACGGTGGAGGGAAGGATTCAGTACTTC. It yields the protein CASSETVEGRIQYF.

This sequence joins TRBV7-2 and TRBJ1-1; TRBD1 might be the D (5 bases). CDR3 size: 17 residues. Trimming took 5 bases from V and 0 from J, leaving 19 bases between them. The germline CDR1 and CDR2 sequences are SGHTA and FQGNSA. This chain's CDR3 is CASSPVRSRGMNTEAFF. In DNA form, the CDR3 reads TGTGCCAGCAGCCCGGTGAGGTCAAGGGGAATGAACACTGAAGCTTTCTTT.

The chain couples TRBV27 to TRBJ1-1; 8 positions agree with TRBD1. V lost 6 bases, J lost 5 bases, and 8 bases stayed unmatched. From germline, CDR1 is MNHEY and CDR2 SMNVEV (reference sequence). CDR3 size: 14 residues. CDR3 DNA: TGTGCCAGCAGAGAGACAGGGGAGTGGACTGAAGCTTTCTTT. Amino acids: CASRETGEWTEAFF.

This clone was seen only once. The chain links TRBV30 to TRBJ2-7; D is unclear. Deletions cut 2 bases from V and 3 bases from J, with 5 bases between. From germline, CDR1 is GTSNPN and CDR2 SVGIG (reference sequence). CDR3 length: 11 amino acids. This CDR3 is CAWSLRYEQYF. CDR3 coding DNA: TGTGCCTGGAGTCTGCGCTACGAGCAGTACTTC.

The chain is built from TRBV15 and TRBJ1-5, with 7 bases aligning to TRBD1. The V segment lost 8 bases and the J segment 0 bases; nucleotides outside the gene matches: 4. CDR1 and CDR2 (germline): LNHNV, YYDKDF (reference sequence). This CDR3 spans 14 amino acids. The DNA for the CDR3 is TGTGCCACCCAGACAGGGTATAGCAATCAGCCCCAGCATTTT. This gives the protein CATQTGYSNQPQHF.

This clone was counted between two and nine times. This rearrangement joins TRBV5-1 to TRBJ1-3, with D unclear. The CDR3 has 12 residues. Germline CDR1 and CDR2: SGHRS and YFSETQ. CDR3 residues: CASTGSGNTIYF. For the CDR3, the DNA is TGCGCGTCGACTGGCTCTGGAAACACCATATATTTT.

The V gene is TRBV11-2, the J gene TRBJ2-7, with no clear D. There are 14 residues in the CDR3. Germline CDR1 reads SGHAT; CDR2 reads FQNNGV. Trimming removed 3 bases at V and 1 base at J, with 10 bases between. The CDR3 is CASSFSEASYEQYF. In DNA, the CDR3 is TGTGCCAGCAGCTTCTCCGAGGCGTCCTACGAGCAGTACTTC.

This chain joins TRBV29-1 and TRBJ2-7; 10 positions agree with TRBD2. This CDR3 spans 13 amino acids. Trimming cost V 1 base and J 5 bases; bases outside gene matches: 2. From germline, CDR1 is SQVTM and CDR2 ANQGSEA. The CDR3 DNA is TGCAGCGTTGAAGCTAGCGGGAGCGACGAGCAGTACTTC. Translating gives CSVEASGSDEQYF.

Comments on this clone: Different DNA sequences within this sample yield the same CDR3. J is TRBJ2-1 and V is TRBV5-1; 7 positions match TRBD1. The CDR3 sequence is 12 residues long. V lost 4 bases, J lost 7 bases, and 2 bases stayed unmatched. Germline CDR1 reads SGHRS; CDR2 reads YFSETQ. The CDR3 loop is CASSKGANEQFF. In DNA, the CDR3 is TGCGCCAGCAGCAAGGGGGCTAATGAGCAGTTCTTC.

This clone was recorded once. The chain links TRBV7-9 to TRBJ1-1; D remains ambiguous. CDR3 length: 13 amino acids. Germline V gene data show CDR1 as SEHNR and CDR2 as FQNEAQ (reference sequence). V lost 2 bases and J 1 base, leaving 5 bases between the germline ends. The CDR3 here is CASSLSKNTEAFF. The DNA for the CDR3 is TGTGCCAGCAGCTTAAGCAAGAACACTGAAGCTTTCTTT.

The chain combines TRBV5-1 with TRBJ2-1, with 11 bases aligning to TRBD2. Germline V lookup: CDR1 SGHRS, CDR2 YFSETQ. Unmatched junction bases numbered 2, after V lost 0 bases and J lost 6 bases. The CDR3 spans 15 residues. Written as DNA, the CDR3 is TGCGCCAGCAGCTTGGGACTAGCGGGAAGCAATGAGCAGTTCTTC. Protein product: CASSLGLAGSNEQFF.

The gene calls are TRBV18 and TRBJ1-2; possible D gene TRBD1, 6 bases. Trimming removed 3 bases from V and 3 bases from J, with 11 bases in between. Germline CDR1 and CDR2: KGHSH and LQKENI. This CDR3 is 14 amino acids long. The chain's CDR3 is CASSPSGEYYGYTF. The CDR3 bases are TGTGCCAGCTCACCCTCAGGGGAGTACTATGGCTACACCTTC.